Following are 8 T cell receptor beta chains from one sample sequenced in a study of cytomegalovirus exposure and HLA in healthy donors. With 60 Vbeta and 13 Jbeta primers, the PCR was carried out. Measured with immunoSEQ multiplex PCR; TCRdb has only the in-frame clones, and not every one. Counted here are approximately 190,000 clones, 80% occurring once; the ten biggest clones make up roughly 6%. Input material: PBMCs. These receptor sequences come from a man between 35 and 55 years old in good health and CMV-seropositive.

Details on this clone: One end of the junction varies from germline; a read error may be responsible. The V and J genes are TRBV7-7 and TRBJ2-3; perhaps TRBD2 as D (6 bases). The germline gives CDR1 SSHAT, CDR2 FNYEAQ (reference sequence). The CDR3 consists of 15 residues. The CDR3 bases are TGTGCTAGCAGTCTAGGCACTAGCAACGCAGATACGCAGTATTTT. The encoded protein is CASSLGTSNADTQYF.

This clone has only a few counts. The chain combines TRBV2 with TRBJ1-4; D possibly corresponds to TRBD1 (6 bases). V was cut by 7 bases and J by 4 bases, with 16 bases left in between. This CDR3 has 15 residues. Germline V gives CDR1 SNHLY, CDR2 FYNNEI. Written as DNA, the CDR3 is TGTGCCAGCACTTCCACCCTAGGGGGTAATGAAAAACTGTTTTTT. Translation: CASTSTLGGNEKLFF.

The V gene is TRBV2, the J gene TRBJ1-1; maybe TRBD1 (5 bases). Trimming shortened V by 8 bases and J by 5 bases, and 18 bases separated the two germline ends. The CDR3 is made up of 14 amino acids. CDR1 is SNHLY, CDR2 FYNNEI, per germline. In DNA, the CDR3 is TGTGCCAGCTCCCGGGCAGGGATGGATACTGAAGCTTTCTTT. It is translated as CASSRAGMDTEAFF.

The V call is TRBV27, the J call TRBJ1-5; 10 positions match TRBD1. Germline-derived CDR1 and CDR2 are MNHEY and SMNVEV (reference sequence). Trimming removed 3 bases from V and 4 bases from J; junction bases left unmatched: 6. The CDR3 sequence is 16 residues long. CDR3 coding DNA: TGTGCCAGCAGTTTTACCGGGACAGGGGCAAATCAGCCCCAGCATTTT. It yields the protein CASSFTGTGANQPQHF.

The J gene is TRBJ2-1, the V gene TRBV6-6; D gene ambiguous. The CDR3 totals 12 residues. CDR1 is MNHNY and CDR2 is SVGAGI in the germline V gene (reference sequence). Trimming shortened V by 6 bases and J by 5 bases, and 8 bases separated the two germline ends. The DNA of the CDR3 is TGTGCCAGCAGACTATCCGACAATGAGCAGTTCTTC. Residues: CASRLSDNEQFF.

This clone has only one observation. The chain carries TRBV28 and TRBJ1-5; the match to TRBD1 covers 7 bases. The junction had 6 bases not matched to a gene; V was cut back by 4 bases and J by 3 bases. Germline values: CDR1 MDHEN, CDR2 SYDVKM. The CDR3 runs 15 residues. CDR3 amino acids: CASSSSGQNNQPQHF. In DNA form, the CDR3 reads TGTGCCAGCAGTTCCTCGGGACAGAACAATCAGCCCCAGCATTTT. The full variable domain, completed using reference TRBV28 and TRBJ1-5, is DVKVTQSSRYLVKRTGEKVFLECVQDMDHENMFWYRQDPGLGLRLIYFSYDVKMKEKGDIPEGYSVSREKKERFSLILESASTNQTSMYLCASSSSGQNNQPQHFGDGTRLSIL.

The chain links TRBV29-1 to TRBJ1-2, with 8 positions matching TRBD1. Trimming removed 0 bases from V and 3 bases from J; junction bases left unmatched: 15. Germline CDR1 and CDR2: SQVTM and ANQGSEA. The CDR3 contains 18 residues. The CDR3 reads CSVEDRGRGRQGDYGYTF. The CDR3 nucleotides read TGCAGCGTTGAAGATCGGGGCAGGGGGCGTCAAGGTGACTATGGCTACACCTTC.

The V and J genes are TRBV6-1 and TRBJ2-7, with 10 positions matching TRBD1. The CDR3 has 13 amino acids. The V and J ends lost 4 bases and 9 bases, in that order; junction bases with no gene match: 6. Germline V gene sequence: CDR1 MNHNS, CDR2 SASEGT. CDR3 coding DNA: TGTGCCAGCAGTGGGACAGGGGGTAAGGTGCAGTACTTC. Translated: CASSGTGGKVQYF.